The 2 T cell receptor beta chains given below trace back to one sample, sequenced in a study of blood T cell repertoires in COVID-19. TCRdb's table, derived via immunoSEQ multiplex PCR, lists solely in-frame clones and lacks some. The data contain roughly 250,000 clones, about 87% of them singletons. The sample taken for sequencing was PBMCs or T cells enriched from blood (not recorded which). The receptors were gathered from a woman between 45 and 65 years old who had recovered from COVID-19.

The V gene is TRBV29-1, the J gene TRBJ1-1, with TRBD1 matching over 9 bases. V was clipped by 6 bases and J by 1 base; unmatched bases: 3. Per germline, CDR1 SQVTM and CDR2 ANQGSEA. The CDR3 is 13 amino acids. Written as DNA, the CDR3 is TGCAGCGTCGAGGACAGGGGGAACACTGAAGCTTTCTTT. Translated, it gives CSVEDRGNTEAFF.

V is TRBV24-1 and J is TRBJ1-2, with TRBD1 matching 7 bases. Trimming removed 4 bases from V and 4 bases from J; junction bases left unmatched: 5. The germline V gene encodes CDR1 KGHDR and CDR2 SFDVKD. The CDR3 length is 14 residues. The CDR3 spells CATSDPGGSYGYTF. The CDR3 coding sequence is TGTGCCACCAGTGACCCAGGGGGAAGCTATGGCTACACCTTC.